The rows below give T cell receptor beta chains drawn from one sample of a study of blood T cell repertoires in COVID-19. Sequenced by immunoSEQ multiplex PCR; TCRdb stores in-frame clones only, minus some. The sample has 150,000 to 200,000 clones, about 80% seen once. The sequenced sample was peripheral blood. The receptor source for this set is a human donor with acute or convalescent COVID-19. The donor label of this sample is uncertain. The CDR3 runs from the conserved cysteine through the conserved F or W. Each record gives: CDR3 length, D gene, V gene, J gene, clone size, CDR3 DNA, CDR3 protein. The D gene is left open where the match is weak. Clone size is stated in some rows and not others, as once, few, many or a class when expanded.

cdr3_length: 13
d_call: .
v_call: TRBV29-1
j_call: TRBJ1-4
clone_size: .
cdr3_nt: TGCAGCGTTGAGGTCGGGGAGGGAGAAAAACTGTTTTTT
cdr3_aa: CSVEVGEGEKLFF

cdr3_length: 15
d_call: TRBD1
v_call: TRBV18
j_call: TRBJ2-6
clone_size: .
cdr3_nt: TGTGCCAGCTCACCTTACAGGGGTGAGGCCAACGTCCTGACTTTC
cdr3_aa: CASSPYRGEANVLTF

cdr3_length: 14
d_call: TRBD2
v_call: TRBV20-1
j_call: TRBJ2-7
clone_size: .
cdr3_nt: TGCAGTGCTAGTTCTAGCGGGAGCTCCTACGAGCAGTACTTC
cdr3_aa: CSASSSGSSYEQYF

cdr3_length: 16
d_call: TRBD2
v_call: TRBV2
j_call: TRBJ2-3
clone_size: .
cdr3_nt: TGTGCCAGCACCTGGTCGGCGGGAGTAAGCACAGATACGCAGTATTTT
cdr3_aa: CASTWSAGVSTDTQYF

cdr3_length: 16
d_call: .
v_call: TRBV5-1
j_call: TRBJ2-7
clone_size: .
cdr3_nt: TGCGCCAGCAGCTTGAATACAGGGGCGCGGGGGGACGAGCAGTACTTC
cdr3_aa: CASSLNTGARGDEQYF

cdr3_length: 18
d_call: TRBD1
v_call: TRBV7-8
j_call: TRBJ1-5
clone_size: .
cdr3_nt: TGTGCCAGCAGCTTAAGGACAGGGGGAGCCATGAGCAATCAGCCCCAGCATTTT
cdr3_aa: CASSLRTGGAMSNQPQHF

cdr3_length: 14
d_call: TRBD1
v_call: TRBV5-1
j_call: TRBJ2-7
clone_size: .
cdr3_nt: TGCGCCAGCAGCCCAAGACAGGGGGCGGGCGAGCAGTACTTC
cdr3_aa: CASSPRQGAGEQYF

cdr3_length: 14
d_call: .
v_call: TRBV6-5
j_call: TRBJ2-7
clone_size: .
cdr3_nt: TGTGCCAGCAGAAAGGGGCAGGGTGTTCCCGAGCAGTACTTC
cdr3_aa: CASRKGQGVPEQYF

cdr3_length: 15
d_call: TRBD2
v_call: TRBV7-8
j_call: TRBJ2-1
clone_size: .
cdr3_nt: TGTGCCAGCAGCTTAGACGCGGGGGCCTACAATGAGCAGTTCTTC
cdr3_aa: CASSLDAGAYNEQFF

cdr3_length: 14
d_call: TRBD1
v_call: TRBV5-1
j_call: TRBJ1-1
clone_size: .
cdr3_nt: TGCGCCAGCAGCCCGGGACAGAGGAACACTGAAGCTTTCTTT
cdr3_aa: CASSPGQRNTEAFF

cdr3_length: 15
d_call: .
v_call: TRBV10-3
j_call: TRBJ1-4
clone_size: once
cdr3_nt: TGTGCCATCAGTGAGTCTGCGGAGTACAATGAAAAACTGTTTTTT
cdr3_aa: CAISESAEYNEKLFF

cdr3_length: 15
d_call: TRBD1
v_call: TRBV7-8
j_call: TRBJ1-5
clone_size: once
cdr3_nt: TGTGCCAGCAGCTTAAATGGGCAGGGGGCAGGGACCCAGCATTTT
cdr3_aa: CASSLNGQGAGTQHF

cdr3_length: 15
d_call: TRBD2
v_call: TRBV18
j_call: TRBJ2-1
clone_size: .
cdr3_nt: TGTGCCAGCTCACCACAGCGGGGGGGCCAGAATGAGCAGTTCTTC
cdr3_aa: CASSPQRGGQNEQFF

cdr3_length: 16
d_call: .
v_call: TRBV10-1
j_call: TRBJ1-5
clone_size: few
cdr3_nt: TGCGCCACCTGGACCACGAGGGACAATAGCAATCAGCCCCAGCATTTT
cdr3_aa: CATWTTRDNSNQPQHF

cdr3_length: 13
d_call: .
v_call: TRBV21-1
j_call: TRBJ1-5
clone_size: .
cdr3_nt: TGTGCCAGCAGCAACCTTAGCAATCAGCCCCAGCATTTT
cdr3_aa: CASSNLSNQPQHF

cdr3_length: 17
d_call: .
v_call: TRBV21-1
j_call: TRBJ2-7
clone_size: .
cdr3_nt: TGTGCCAGCAGAAACGGGATAAGGTCCCTTGACCTCTACGAGCAGTACTTC
cdr3_aa: CASRNGIRSLDLYEQYF

cdr3_length: 12
d_call: .
v_call: TRBV6-6
j_call: TRBJ1-3
clone_size: .
cdr3_nt: TGTGCCAGCAGTCCCGGGGGAAACACCATATATTTT
cdr3_aa: CASSPGGNTIYF

cdr3_length: 17
d_call: TRBD2
v_call: TRBV5-1
j_call: TRBJ2-1
clone_size: .
cdr3_nt: TGCGCCAGCAGCTTGGTTCTAGCGGGAGGTGATATGAATGAGCAGTTCTTC
cdr3_aa: CASSLVLAGGDMNEQFF

cdr3_length: 14
d_call: TRBD1
v_call: TRBV7-2
j_call: TRBJ1-1
clone_size: once
cdr3_nt: TGTGCCAGCAGCTTAGCCAGGGGGCCAACTGAAGCTTTCTTT
cdr3_aa: CASSLARGPTEAFF

cdr3_length: 13
d_call: .
v_call: TRBV5-1
j_call: TRBJ1-1
clone_size: .
cdr3_nt: TGCGCCAGCAGCTTGGGAGAGAACACTGAAGCTTTCTTT
cdr3_aa: CASSLGENTEAFF

cdr3_length: 15
d_call: .
v_call: TRBV4-2
j_call: TRBJ2-2
clone_size: .
cdr3_nt: TGTGCCAGCAGCCAAGCTACGAGCGTCGGCGGGGAGCTGTTTTTT
cdr3_aa: CASSQATSVGGELFF

cdr3_length: 11
d_call: TRBD1
v_call: TRBV2
j_call: TRBJ2-1
clone_size: .
cdr3_nt: TGTGCCAGCAGAGGGGGCGATGAGCAGTTCTTC
cdr3_aa: CASRGGDEQFF

cdr3_length: 14
d_call: .
v_call: TRBV29-1
j_call: TRBJ1-2
clone_size: .
cdr3_nt: TGCAGCGTTGAAAGAGGCACAGGGAAAAATGGCTACACCTTC
cdr3_aa: CSVERGTGKNGYTF

cdr3_length: 16
d_call: TRBD1
v_call: TRBV7-2
j_call: TRBJ1-6
clone_size: few
cdr3_nt: TGTGCCAGCAGCTTAGCTGGGACAGGGCGTAATTCACCCCTCCACTTT
cdr3_aa: CASSLAGTGRNSPLHF

cdr3_length: 16
d_call: .
v_call: TRBV15
j_call: TRBJ2-2
clone_size: .
cdr3_nt: TGTGCCACCAGCAGAGGGACAGACTTCAACACCGGGGAGCTGTTTTTT
cdr3_aa: CATSRGTDFNTGELFF

cdr3_length: 13
d_call: .
v_call: TRBV2
j_call: TRBJ1-3
clone_size: .
cdr3_nt: TGTGCCAGCAGTGGCAGGGTTGGAAACACCATATATTTT
cdr3_aa: CASSGRVGNTIYF

cdr3_length: 19
d_call: TRBD1
v_call: TRBV18
j_call: TRBJ1-1
clone_size: .
cdr3_nt: TGTGCCAGCTCACCAATGACAGGGGAAGCCTGGTTTTTGAACACTGAAGCTTTCTTT
cdr3_aa: CASSPMTGEAWFLNTEAFF

cdr3_length: 17
d_call: TRBD2
v_call: TRBV27
j_call: TRBJ2-3
clone_size: once
cdr3_nt: TGTGCCAGCAGTGTCCCTCCGGGACTAGCGGGGTCAGATACGCAGTATTTT
cdr3_aa: CASSVPPGLAGSDTQYF

cdr3_length: 11
d_call: TRBD1
v_call: TRBV19
j_call: TRBJ1-2
clone_size: .
cdr3_nt: TGTGCCAACTACAGGGGGCACGACTACACCTTC
cdr3_aa: CANYRGHDYTF

cdr3_length: 14
d_call: TRBD1
v_call: TRBV28
j_call: TRBJ1-5
clone_size: .
cdr3_nt: TGTGCCAGCAGCCGACAGGGGAACAATCAGCCCCAGCATTTT
cdr3_aa: CASSRQGNNQPQHF

cdr3_length: 15
d_call: .
v_call: TRBV30
j_call: TRBJ1-6
clone_size: .
cdr3_nt: TGTGCCTGGGCCTGGGGGGGGGAGAATAATTCACCCCTCCACTTT
cdr3_aa: CAWAWGGENNSPLHF

cdr3_length: 14
d_call: TRBD1
v_call: TRBV11-2
j_call: TRBJ1-1
clone_size: .
cdr3_nt: TGTGCCAGCAGACTGGACAGGGGTTACACTGAAGCTTTCTTT
cdr3_aa: CASRLDRGYTEAFF

cdr3_length: 11
d_call: .
v_call: TRBV2
j_call: TRBJ2-1
clone_size: .
cdr3_nt: TGTGCCAGCAGTCGCGCCAATGAGCAGTTCTTC
cdr3_aa: CASSRANEQFF

cdr3_length: 14
d_call: .
v_call: TRBV6-5
j_call: TRBJ2-7
clone_size: .
cdr3_nt: TGTGCCAGCAGGATCCGGACTCTCTCCTACGAGCAGTACTTC
cdr3_aa: CASRIRTLSYEQYF

cdr3_length: 15
d_call: TRBD1
v_call: TRBV14
j_call: TRBJ1-1
clone_size: .
cdr3_nt: TGTGCCAGCAACGGACAGGGGGCCCCGAACACTGAAGCTTTCTTT
cdr3_aa: CASNGQGAPNTEAFF

cdr3_length: 16
d_call: TRBD1
v_call: TRBV3-1/TRBV3-2
j_call: TRBJ2-4
clone_size: .
cdr3_nt: TGTGCCAGCAGCAGACAGGGGCCCTGGGGCAAAAACATTCAGTACTTC
cdr3_aa: CASSRQGPWGKNIQYF

cdr3_length: 11
d_call: .
v_call: TRBV28
j_call: TRBJ2-4
clone_size: .
cdr3_nt: TGTGCCAGCCTAGCCAAAAACATTCAGTACTTC
cdr3_aa: CASLAKNIQYF

cdr3_length: 15
d_call: .
v_call: TRBV4-1
j_call: TRBJ1-6
clone_size: .
cdr3_nt: TGCGCCAGCAGCCCCAGCTCAGGGTTGAATTCACCCCTCCACTTT
cdr3_aa: CASSPSSGLNSPLHF

cdr3_length: 13
d_call: TRBD1
v_call: TRBV6-5
j_call: TRBJ2-7
clone_size: .
cdr3_nt: TGTGCCAGCAGTATCGACAGGGTATACGAGCAGTACTTC
cdr3_aa: CASSIDRVYEQYF

cdr3_length: 14
d_call: .
v_call: TRBV5-4
j_call: TRBJ1-1
clone_size: .
cdr3_nt: TGTGCCAGCAGCCTCCCACAGGGAAGAGGTGAAGCTTTCTTT
cdr3_aa: CASSLPQGRGEAFF

cdr3_length: 15
d_call: TRBD1
v_call: TRBV5-1
j_call: TRBJ1-6
clone_size: .
cdr3_nt: TGCGCCAGCAGCTTGGTGGACAGGGATAATTCACCCCTCCACTTT
cdr3_aa: CASSLVDRDNSPLHF

cdr3_length: 14
d_call: .
v_call: TRBV15
j_call: TRBJ2-7
clone_size: few
cdr3_nt: TGTGCCACCAGCAGAGATAGGCCCCGAGGCGAGCAGTACTTC
cdr3_aa: CATSRDRPRGEQYF

cdr3_length: 15
d_call: TRBD2
v_call: TRBV2
j_call: TRBJ2-1
clone_size: .
cdr3_nt: TGTGCCAGCAGTGAAGGTCTAGCGGCTTACAATGAGCAGTTCTTC
cdr3_aa: CASSEGLAAYNEQFF

cdr3_length: 14
d_call: .
v_call: TRBV3-1/TRBV3-2
j_call: TRBJ2-4
clone_size: .
cdr3_nt: TGTGCCAGCAGCCAATCAGAGGGCAAAAACATTCAGTACTTC
cdr3_aa: CASSQSEGKNIQYF

cdr3_length: 16
d_call: TRBD2
v_call: TRBV7-9
j_call: TRBJ2-3
clone_size: once
cdr3_nt: TGTGCCAGCAGCTGGGGACTAGCGGGAGGCACAGATACGCAGTATTTT
cdr3_aa: CASSWGLAGGTDTQYF

cdr3_length: 13
d_call: .
v_call: TRBV25-1
j_call: TRBJ1-1
clone_size: .
cdr3_nt: TGTGCCAGCAGTGGGTGGACAGCGGATGAAGCTTTCTTT
cdr3_aa: CASSGWTADEAFF

cdr3_length: 15
d_call: .
v_call: TRBV3-1/TRBV3-2
j_call: TRBJ2-7
clone_size: .
cdr3_nt: TGTGCCAGCAGCCAACCCGGGACTCCGCTTTGGGAGCAGTACTTC
cdr3_aa: CASSQPGTPLWEQYF

cdr3_length: 17
d_call: TRBD2
v_call: TRBV4-2
j_call: TRBJ2-5
clone_size: .
cdr3_nt: TGTGCCAGCAGCCAAACCCAAAGCGGGGGGGAAGGAGAGACCCAGTACTTC
cdr3_aa: CASSQTQSGGEGETQYF

cdr3_length: 15
d_call: TRBD1
v_call: TRBV5-3
j_call: TRBJ1-2
clone_size: .
cdr3_nt: TGTGCCAGAAGCTGGGACAGGGGGAAGTTCTGTGGCTACACCTTC
cdr3_aa: CARSWDRGKFCGYTF